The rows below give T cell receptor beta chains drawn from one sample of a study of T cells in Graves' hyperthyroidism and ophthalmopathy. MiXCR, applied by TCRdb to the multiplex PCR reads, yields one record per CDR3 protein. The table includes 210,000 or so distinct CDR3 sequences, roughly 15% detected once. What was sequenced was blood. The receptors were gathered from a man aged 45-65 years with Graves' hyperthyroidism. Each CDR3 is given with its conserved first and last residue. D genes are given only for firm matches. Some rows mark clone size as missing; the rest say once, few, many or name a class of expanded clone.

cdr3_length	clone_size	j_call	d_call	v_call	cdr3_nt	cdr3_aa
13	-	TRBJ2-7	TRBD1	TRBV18	TGTGCCAGCTCACCGACGACAGGGTACGAGCAGTACTTC	CASSPTTGYEQYF
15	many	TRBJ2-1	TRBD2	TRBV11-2	TGTGCCAGCAGCTTAGAAGGTGGAGCGGGATCTGAGCAGTTCTTC	CASSLEGGAGSEQFF
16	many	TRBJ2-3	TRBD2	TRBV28	TGTGCCAGCAACGGACTAGCGGGAGGGCCTGGAGATACGCAGTATTTT	CASNGLAGGPGDTQYF
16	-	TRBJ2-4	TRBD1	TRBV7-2	TGTGCCAGCAGCTTCGGTAGGGGGCGAGGAAAAAACATTCAGTACTTC	CASSFGRGRGKNIQYF
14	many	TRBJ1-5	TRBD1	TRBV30	TGTGCCTGGAGTCAGGGGGCTGGCAATCAGCCCCAGCATTTT	CAWSQGAGNQPQHF
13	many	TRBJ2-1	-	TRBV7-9	TGTGCCAGCAGCTTAGCGGGAACCAATGAGCAGTTCTTC	CASSLAGTNEQFF
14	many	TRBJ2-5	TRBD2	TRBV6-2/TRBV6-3	TGTGCCAGCACCCCCGGCGGGAGTCGTGAGACCCAGTACTTC	CASTPGGSRETQYF
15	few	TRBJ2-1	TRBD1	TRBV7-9	TGTGCCAGCAGCGCCCGGACAGGTAGTGACAATGAGCAGTTCTTC	CASSARTGSDNEQFF
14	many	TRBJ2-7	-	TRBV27	TGTGCCAGCAGTTCGAACAGGTTGTCCTACGAGCAGTACTTC	CASSSNRLSYEQYF
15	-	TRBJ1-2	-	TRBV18	TGTGCCAGCTCACCCTATGGGACCGGTGGAGGGGGCTACACCTTC	CASSPYGTGGGGYTF
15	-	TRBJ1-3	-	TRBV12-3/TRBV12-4	TGTGCCAGCAGCCCCGGTAGGGGAACTGGAAACACCATATATTTT	CASSPGRGTGNTIYF
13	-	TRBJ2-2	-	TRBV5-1	TGCGCCAGCAGCGCCACAGAATCCGGGGAGCTGTTTTTT	CASSATESGELFF
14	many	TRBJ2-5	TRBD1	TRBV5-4	TGTGCCAGCAGCTTCCCGACAGGGCAGGAGACCCAGTACTTC	CASSFPTGQETQYF
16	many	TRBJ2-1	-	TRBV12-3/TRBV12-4	-	CASSSSRRRIYNEQFF
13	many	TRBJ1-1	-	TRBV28	TGTGCCAGCAGTTTAGGAGGGCGTGGAGAAGCTTTCTTT	CASSLGGRGEAFF
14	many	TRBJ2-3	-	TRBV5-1	TGCGCCAGCAGCTTGTCACTTGCCACAGATACGCAGTATTTT	CASSLSLATDTQYF
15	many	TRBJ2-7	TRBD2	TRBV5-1	TGCGCCAGCAGCTTGGACGCTAGCGGGATTGGCGAGCAGTACTTC	CASSLDASGIGEQYF
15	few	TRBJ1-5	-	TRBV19	TGTGCCAGTAGTACCTTCGACCTGTTCTATCAGCCCCAGCATTTT	CASSTFDLFYQPQHF
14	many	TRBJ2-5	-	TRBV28	TGTGCCAGCCGTCGGGACCCGTACCAAGAGACCCAGTACTTC	CASRRDPYQETQYF
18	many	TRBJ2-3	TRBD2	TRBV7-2	TGTGCCAGCAGCCCATGGACTAGCGGGAGGGGGGGCACAGATACGCAGTATTTT	CASSPWTSGRGGTDTQYF
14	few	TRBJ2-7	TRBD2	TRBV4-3	TGCGCCAGCAGCCAAGATCAAACGGGGGGTGAGCAGTACTTC	CASSQDQTGGEQYF
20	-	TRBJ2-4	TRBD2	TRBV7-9	TGTGCCAGCAGCGCCACTACTACTAGCGGGCCGATATTAGCCAAAAACATTCAGTACTTC	CASSATTTSGPILAKNIQYF
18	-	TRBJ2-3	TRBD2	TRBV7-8	TGTGCCAGCAGCTTAGCGCAGGCTAGCGGGGTCCGCACAGATACGCAGTATTTT	CASSLAQASGVRTDTQYF
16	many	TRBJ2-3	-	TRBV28	TGTGCCAGCAGTTCGATCCTTTTAACTAGCACAGATACGCAGTATTTT	CASSSILLTSTDTQYF
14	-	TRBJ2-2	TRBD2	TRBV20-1	TGCAGTGCTGCCCAGCGGGGGGTGACCGGGGAGCTGTTTTTT	CSAAQRGVTGELFF
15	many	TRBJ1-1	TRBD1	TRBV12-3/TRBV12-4	TGTGCCAGCAGTTTTGTATCGGGACAGGGCCCTGAAGCTTTCTTT	CASSFVSGQGPEAFF
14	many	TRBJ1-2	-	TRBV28	TGTGCCAGCAGTTTATTGAGGGGCGCGGATGGCTACACCTTC	CASSLLRGADGYTF